Sequencing of this TCR beta chain was carried out in a study of blood T cell repertoires in COVID-19. V lost 5 bases to trimming and J lost 1 base, with 14 bases between them. The germline CDR1 and CDR2 sequences are GTSNPN and SVGIG (reference sequence). The CDR3 loop spans 15 amino acids. Seattle's enrolled individuals joined amid active infection and were then monitored longitudinally. Profiling relied on immunoSEQ multiplex PCR, and the TCRdb table lists in-frame clones only, not all of them. The sample shows 400,000 to 450,000 clones, about 91% of them seen only once. The sample consisted of peripheral blood. The clonotype originates from a woman aged 45-65 years with COVID-19, enrolled during active disease. The V and J genes are TRBV30 and TRBJ1-4; weak D call: TRBD1 (6 bases). CDR3 sequence reads: CAWSRGIGTNEKLFF. The CDR3 DNA reads as TGTGCCTGGTCTAGGGGGATAGGAACTAATGAAAAACTGTTTTTT.